This TCR beta chain stems from a study of T cell changes during pregnancy in multiple sclerosis (dated by TCRdb to the late 2010s). In terms of the full investigation: The study looked at changes in the T cell repertoire across pregnancy in women with multiple sclerosis.

Libraries were built with the immunoSEQ multiplex PCR assay. What TCRdb holds here is the immuneACCESS table cut down to in-frame rearrangements. Part of the clones is not present; checked against another copy, under half of the missing clones reflect an unresolved V gene, and the others are unexplained. For this sample the table gives 75,000 to 80,000 clones, of which about 92% were detected only once. Approximately 2.8% of the sample is taken by the ten largest. Turning to this clone: This receptor's antigen is unknown. Qualities for individual bases were not recorded, and no much larger clone is one base off.

The CDR3 runs 15 residues from the cysteine to the phenylalanine. Here the CDR3 DNA is all that survives: 45 bases in frame from base 1. Looking up the germline V gene yields CDR1 SGHAT and CDR2 FQNNGV. At the junction V is shortened by 6 bases and J by 9 bases; bases outside the gene matches: 14. The rearranged chain carries TRBV11-2 and TRBJ1-5; the junction holds 7 bases that match TRBD1. This TCR was sampled from a female donor in good health, enrolled as a control in a pregnancy study. The source material was peripheral blood, sampled after pregnancy. The CDR3 reads CASSLTGTEDPPQHF. The DNA reads as follows: TGTGCCAGCAGTCTAACCGGGACAGAAGATCCGCCCCAGCATTTT.